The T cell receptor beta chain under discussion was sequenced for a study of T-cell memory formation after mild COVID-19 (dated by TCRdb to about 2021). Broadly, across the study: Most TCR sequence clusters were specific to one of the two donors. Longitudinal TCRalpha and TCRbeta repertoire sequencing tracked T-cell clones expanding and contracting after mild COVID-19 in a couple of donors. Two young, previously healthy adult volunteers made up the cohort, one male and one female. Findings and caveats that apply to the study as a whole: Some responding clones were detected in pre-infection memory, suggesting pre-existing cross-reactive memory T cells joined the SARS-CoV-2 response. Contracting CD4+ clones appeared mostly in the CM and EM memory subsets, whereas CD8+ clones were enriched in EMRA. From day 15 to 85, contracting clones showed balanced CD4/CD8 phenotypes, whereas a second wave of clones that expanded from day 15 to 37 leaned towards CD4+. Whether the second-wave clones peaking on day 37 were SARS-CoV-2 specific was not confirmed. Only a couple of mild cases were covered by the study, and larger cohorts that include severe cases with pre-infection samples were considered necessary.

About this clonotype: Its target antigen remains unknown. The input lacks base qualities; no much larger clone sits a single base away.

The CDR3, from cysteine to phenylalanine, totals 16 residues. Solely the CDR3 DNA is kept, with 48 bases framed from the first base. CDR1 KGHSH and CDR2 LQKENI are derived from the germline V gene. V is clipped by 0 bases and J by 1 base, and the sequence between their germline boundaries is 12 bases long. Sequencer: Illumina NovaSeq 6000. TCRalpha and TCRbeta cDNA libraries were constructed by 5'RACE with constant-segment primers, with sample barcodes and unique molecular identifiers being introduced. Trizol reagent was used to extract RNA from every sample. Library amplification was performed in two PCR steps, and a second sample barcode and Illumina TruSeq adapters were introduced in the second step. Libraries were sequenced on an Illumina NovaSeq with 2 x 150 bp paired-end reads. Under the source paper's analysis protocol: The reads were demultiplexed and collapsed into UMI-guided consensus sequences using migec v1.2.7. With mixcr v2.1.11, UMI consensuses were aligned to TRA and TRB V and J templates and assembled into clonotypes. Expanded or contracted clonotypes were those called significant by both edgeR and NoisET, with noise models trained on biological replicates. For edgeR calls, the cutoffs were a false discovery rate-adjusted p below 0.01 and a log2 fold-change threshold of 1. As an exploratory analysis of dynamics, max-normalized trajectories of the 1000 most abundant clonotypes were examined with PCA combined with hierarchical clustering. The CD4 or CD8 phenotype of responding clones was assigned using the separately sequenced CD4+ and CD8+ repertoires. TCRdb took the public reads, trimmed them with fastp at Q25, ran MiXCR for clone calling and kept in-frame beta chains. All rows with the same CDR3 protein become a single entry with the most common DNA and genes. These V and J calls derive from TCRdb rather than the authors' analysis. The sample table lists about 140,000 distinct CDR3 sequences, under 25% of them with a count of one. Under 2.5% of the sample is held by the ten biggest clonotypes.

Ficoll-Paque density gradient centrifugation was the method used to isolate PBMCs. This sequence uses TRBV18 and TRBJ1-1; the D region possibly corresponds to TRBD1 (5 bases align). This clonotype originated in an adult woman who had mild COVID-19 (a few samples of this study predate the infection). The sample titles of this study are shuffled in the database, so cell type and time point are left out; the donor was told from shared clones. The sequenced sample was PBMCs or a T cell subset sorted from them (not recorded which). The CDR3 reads CASSPPSTGENTEAFF. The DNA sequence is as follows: TGTGCCAGCTCACCACCGAGTACGGGGGAGAACACTGAAGCTTTCTTT.